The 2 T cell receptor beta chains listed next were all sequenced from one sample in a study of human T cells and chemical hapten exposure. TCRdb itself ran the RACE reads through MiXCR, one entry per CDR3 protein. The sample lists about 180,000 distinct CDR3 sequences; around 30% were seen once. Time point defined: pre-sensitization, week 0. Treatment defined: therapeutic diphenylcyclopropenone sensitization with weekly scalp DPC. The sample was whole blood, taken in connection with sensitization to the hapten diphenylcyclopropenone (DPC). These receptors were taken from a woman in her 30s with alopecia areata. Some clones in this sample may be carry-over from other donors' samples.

The CDR3 is CASSRDFAGYTF. CDR3 DNA sequence: TGTGCCAGCAGCCGGGACTTCGCTGGCTACACCTTC. The chain has TRBV7-9 and TRBJ1-2; tentative D call: TRBD1 (5 bases). The V gene lost 5 bases and the J gene lost 7 bases, with 11 bases spanning the gap. Germline CDR1 SEHNR, CDR2 FQNEAQ (reference sequence). This CDR3 spans 12 amino acids.

The CDR3 region is CASSLVSGGPEQYF. In DNA, the CDR3 is TGTGCCAGCAGCTTAGTGTCAGGGGGCCCCGAGCAGTACTTC. This chain connects TRBV7-2 to TRBJ2-7; TRBD1 aligns across 8 bases. The germline V gene has CDR1 SGHTA and CDR2 FQGNSA. This CDR3 contains 14 residues. With V trimmed by 1 base and J by 6 bases, 5 bases remained unmatched. The full variable domain, with the rest looked up from reference TRBV7-2 and TRBJ2-7, is GAGVSQSPSNKVTEKGKDVELRCDPISGHTALYWYRQSLGQGLEFLIYFQGNSAPDKSGLPSDRFSAERTGGSVSTLTIQRTQQEDSAVYLCASSLVSGGPEQYFGPGTRLTVT.